This TCR beta chain was retrieved from a study of early T cells in non-severe SARS-CoV-2 infection (dated by TCRdb to the early 2020s). About the study as a whole: Because TCR sequencing was done on bulk RNA from unsorted whole blood, the alpha and beta chains could not be paired.

This was a case-control study nested in a cohort of healthcare workers in London, UK, who had nasopharyngeal swab PCR tests and blood samples taken every week. Healthcare workers were recruited between 23 and 31 March 2020, during the week of the UK lockdown, and were followed weekly for up to roughly 15 weeks. Summary of the overall study and its limitations: VDJdb matching was skewed toward anti-spike CD8 responses and likely underestimated virus-specific expansions, missing private and CD4 specificities.

V has 4 bases trimmed and J has 7 bases trimmed; junction bases matching no gene number 4. Including the terminal cysteine and phenylalanine, the CDR3 comprises 14 residues. The CDR3 DNA has 42 bases and is translated from base 1. There are many counts of this clonotype. The clone's antigen remains unknown. Within one base of it there is no much larger clone, and no base qualities were kept. The receptor library was made with 5' RACE. TCRdb records NextSeq 500 as the sequencer. Unique molecular identifiers were attached to individual cDNA molecules in the TCR library protocol so that sequencing error and PCR bias could be corrected. Both TCR alpha and beta chains were sequenced, and tight co-correlation was observed between alpha and beta sequence abundances in each sample. Per the original workflow: V gene, J gene and CDR3 annotation of TCR sequences was performed with Decombinator V4. Expanded TCRs were defined as changing significantly between any two time points under a Poisson model with p below 0.0001. TCR abundances were normalised to the total number of TCRs sequenced in each sample and reported as counts per million. MAIT TCRs were defined by TRAV1-2 paired with TRAJ12, TRAJ20 or TRAJ33, and iNKT TCRs by TRAV10 paired with TRAJ18. VDJdb, accessed 1 November 2021, was searched for CMV, EBV and SARS-CoV-2 annotated TCRs, with TCRs annotated for multiple antigens excluded. TCRdb reprocessed the public reads (quality trimming at Q25 with fastp, clone calling with MiXCR) and kept in-frame beta chains. When rows share a CDR3 protein, they turn into one entry using the most common DNA and genes. The V and J calls were not made by the authors but by TCRdb's processing. A total of roughly 81,000 distinct CDR3 sequences appear in this sample, around 10% of them only once. Approximately 2.5% of the sample comes from the top ten.

The specimen sequenced was whole blood. The receptor was derived from an adult who was a healthcare worker with PCR-confirmed SARS-CoV-2 infection or an uninfected control (not recorded which). Recombination joined TRBV12-3 or TRBV12-4 with TRBJ2-2; the junction holds 9 bases that match TRBD1. The CDR3 reads as follows: CASSSTGGHGELFF. The nucleotide sequence is TGTGCCAGCAGTTCTACAGGGGGCCACGGGGAGCTGTTTTTT.